The clone carrying this T cell receptor beta chain was found a few times. This sample is part of a study of T cell responses to AZD1222 COVID-19 vaccine. The assay was immunoSEQ multiplex PCR, and TCRdb's table has in-frame clones only and misses some. The sample has about 180,000 clones, 75% to 95% seen once; the top ten hold roughly 3.1%. Germline loops: CDR1 MNHNS, CDR2 SASEGT. Trimming at V came to 2 bases and at J to 10 bases, leaving 7 bases not matched to a gene. The CDR3 sequence is 13 residues long. Sample: peripheral blood, taken on day 0 of AZD1222 vaccination. J is TRBJ1-1 and V is TRBV6-1, with 7 bases identical to TRBD1. The TCR was taken from an adult in good health. The CDR3 DNA sequence: TGTGCCAGCAGTGAAACCCTACAGGGGTCAGCTTTCTTT. Its translation: CASSETLQGSAFF.